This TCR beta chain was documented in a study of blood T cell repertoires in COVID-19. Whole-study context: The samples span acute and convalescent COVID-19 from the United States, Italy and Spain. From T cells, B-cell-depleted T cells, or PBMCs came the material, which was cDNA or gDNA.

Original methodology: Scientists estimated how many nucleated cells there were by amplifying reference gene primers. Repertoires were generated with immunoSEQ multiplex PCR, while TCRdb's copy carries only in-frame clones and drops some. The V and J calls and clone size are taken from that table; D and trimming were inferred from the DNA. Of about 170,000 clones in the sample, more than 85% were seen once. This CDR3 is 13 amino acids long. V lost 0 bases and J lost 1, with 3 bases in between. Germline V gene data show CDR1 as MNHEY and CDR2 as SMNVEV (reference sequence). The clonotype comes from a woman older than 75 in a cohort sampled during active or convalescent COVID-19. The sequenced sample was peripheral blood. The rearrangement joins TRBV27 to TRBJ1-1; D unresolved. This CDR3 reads CASSLSRNTEAFF. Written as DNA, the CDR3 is TGTGCCAGCAGTTTATCCAGGAACACTGAAGCTTTCTTT.